Following are 19 T cell receptor beta chains from one sample sequenced in a study of CD8 T cells in Susac syndrome. Reverse transcription used about 0.45 to 1 ug RNA and random hexamers. TCRdb reprocessed the immunoSEQ multiplex PCR reads via MiXCR and lists one record per CDR3 protein. The sample lists 170,000 or so distinct CDR3 sequences, roughly 94% occurring once. Sequencing input: CD4+ T cells from PBMCs. The receptors stem from a human donor with Susac syndrome.

The chain carries TRBV30 and TRBJ1-1; D ambiguous. CDR1 and CDR2 (germline): GTSNPN, SVGIG (reference sequence). The CDR3 is made up of 13 amino acids. V was shortened by 3 bases and J by 1 base, with 9 bases between the two germline ends. Here the CDR3 reads CAWRTGANTEAFF. Here the CDR3 DNA reads TGTGCCTGGAGGACCGGAGCGAACACTGAAGCTTTCTTT.

The rearrangement uses TRBV6-2 or TRBV6-3 and TRBJ2-4; D gene unclear. The V end lost 4 bases, the J end lost 2 bases, and 9 bases lay between the germline ends. Germline V gene lookup returns CDR1 MNHEY and CDR2 SVGEGT. CDR3 length: 14 amino acids. The DNA of the CDR3 is TGTGCCAGCAGTTCGTCGGGTCCCAAAAACATTCAGTACTTC. This codes for CASSSSGPKNIQYF.

The chain recombines TRBV20-1 with TRBJ2-7, with 7 bases matching TRBD2. V lost 2 bases, J lost 2 bases, and 3 bases stayed unmatched. Germline lookup yields CDR1 DFQATT and CDR2 SNEGSKA (reference sequence). The CDR3 extends over 13 amino acids. CDR3 bases: TGCAGTGCTAGACTAGCGGCAACCTACGAGCAGTACTTC. This gives the protein CSARLAATYEQYF.

The chain couples TRBV18 to TRBJ2-3; D is ambiguous. The CDR3 totals 14 residues. Germline lookup yields CDR1 KGHSH and CDR2 LQKENI. Trimming took off 0 bases at V and 1 base at J, with 5 bases between the two ends. The CDR3 protein is CASSPPTGTDTQYF. DNA of the CDR3: TGTGCCAGCTCACCACCTACTGGCACAGATACGCAGTATTTT.

The chain employs TRBV24-1 and TRBJ2-1; 7 bases match TRBD1. V gave up 3 bases and J gave up 5 bases; unmatched junction bases: 9. The germline gives CDR1 KGHDR, CDR2 SFDVKD. CDR3 length: 16 amino acids. The CDR3 protein is CATSDLKGAPHNEQFF. DNA of the CDR3: TGTGCCACCAGTGATCTCAAGGGGGCTCCTCACAATGAGCAGTTCTTC.

This clonotype was recorded once. The rearrangement uses TRBV20-1 and TRBJ1-5; TRBD1 agrees at 10 bases. The ends lost 4 bases at V and 5 bases at J; junction bases unmatched: 5. Germline V CDR1 and CDR2: DFQATT, SNEGSKA (reference sequence). This CDR3 is built from 14 residues. Here the CDR3 DNA reads TGCAGTGCTATGAGGACAGGGGGAGATCAGCCCCAGCATTTT. It specifies CSAMRTGGDQPQHF.

The chain uses TRBV29-1 and TRBJ2-5; 11 bases agree with TRBD2. This CDR3 has 15 amino acids. CDR1 is SQVTM, CDR2 ANQGSEA, per germline. Trimming cost V 5 bases and J 5 bases; bases outside gene matches: 10. For the CDR3, the DNA is TGCAGCGTTAGTCGCACTAGCGGGAGTGGGGAGACCCAGTACTTC. Translation gives CSVSRTSGSGETQYF.

The chain has TRBV30 and TRBJ2-1, with D tentatively TRBD1 or TRBD2 (6 bases each). Germline assignment: CDR1 GTSNPN and CDR2 SVGIG (reference sequence). V was shortened by 5 bases and J by 11 bases, with 19 bases between the two germline ends. This CDR3 region has 13 residues. Written as DNA, the CDR3 is TGTGCCTGGGCGGAGGGGGGCTGGGGGAAGCAGTTCTTC. This encodes CAWAEGGWGKQFF.

This sequence joins TRBV12-3 or TRBV12-4 and TRBJ1-1; no reliable D call. The CDR3 spans 15 residues. With 3 bases removed from V and 1 base from J, the gap between germline ends came to 12 bases. CDR3 region: CASSLPQTRNTEAFF. The CDR3 DNA reads as TGTGCCAGCAGTTTGCCTCAGACAAGGAACACTGAAGCTTTCTTT.

The chain combines TRBV7-2 with TRBJ2-3; D not resolved. The CDR3 sequence is 13 residues long. Deletions cut 5 bases from V and 5 bases from J, with 11 bases between. Germline CDR1 is SGHTA and CDR2 is FQGNSA. This CDR3 reads CASSQTPLDTQYF. The CDR3 DNA follows: TGTGCCAGCAGCCAAACACCGCTAGATACGCAGTATTTT.

The rearrangement links TRBV20-1 to TRBJ2-3; D possibly uses TRBD1 or TRBD2 (5 bases each). The CDR3 sequence is 13 residues long. Germline V gives CDR1 DFQATT, CDR2 SNEGSKA (reference sequence). V lost 5 bases and J lost 5, with 14 bases in between. The chain's CDR3 is CSAGLDREDTQYF. The CDR3 DNA is TGCAGTGCTGGACTCGACAGAGAAGATACGCAGTATTTT.

The chain employs TRBV7-2 and TRBJ1-2, with TRBD1 matching 7 bases. CDR1 and CDR2 (germline): SGHTA, FQGNSA. This CDR3 is built from 13 residues. J lost 7 bases, V lost 5 bases, and 7 bases had no gene match. CDR3 sequence: CASSRDSDSGYTF. CDR3 DNA sequence: TGTGCCAGCAGCCGGGACAGTGATTCTGGCTACACCTTC.

In DNA form, the CDR3 reads TGTGCCAGCAGTTTTGGACTACCCAGCACAGATACGCAGTATTTT. Its translation is CASSFGLPSTDTQYF. This chain links TRBV28 with TRBJ2-3, with a tentative D call TRBD2 (6 bases). This CDR3 contains 15 residues. From germline, CDR1 is MDHEN and CDR2 SYDVKM. The ends were cut back, 3 bases at V and 0 bases at J, with 10 bases in the middle.

This chain uses TRBV6-6 with TRBJ2-3, with D perhaps TRBD2 (5 bases). Between the trimmed V and J ends, which lost 2 bases and 2 bases, there was a span of 8 bases. CDR1 and CDR2 from the germline V gene are MNHNY and SVGAGI (reference sequence). This CDR3 contains 14 residues. In DNA, the CDR3 is TGTGCCAGCAGTTACGCGGGCTACACAGATACGCAGTATTTT. This gives the protein CASSYAGYTDTQYF.

This clonotype has just a few counts. This CDR3 is CASSLGTANQPQHF. The CDR3 DNA is TGTGCCAGCAGTTTGGGGACTGCCAATCAGCCCCAGCATTTT. The rearrangement links TRBV28 to TRBJ1-5, with D possibly being TRBD1 (5 bases). V lost 3 bases and J lost 3, with 9 bases in between. The CDR3 extends over 14 amino acids. CDR1 and CDR2 from the germline V gene are MDHEN and SYDVKM.

The rearrangement joins TRBV15 to TRBJ2-5; 7 bases match TRBD2. This CDR3 spans 17 amino acids. CDR1 is LNHNV, CDR2 YYDKDF, per germline (reference sequence). The V segment lost 1 base and the J segment 2 bases; nucleotides outside the gene matches: 10. CDR3 loop: CATSRGEGRGRQETQYF. The CDR3 DNA reads TGTGCCACCAGCAGAGGGGAGGGCCGGGGTCGACAAGAGACCCAGTACTTC.

This chain connects TRBV27 to TRBJ2-5; maybe TRBD1 (5 bases). This CDR3 is built from 12 residues. V was clipped by 10 bases and J by 3 bases, with 12 bases between them. Per the germline V gene, CDR1 is MNHEY and CDR2 is SMNVEV (reference sequence). DNA of the CDR3: TGTGCCACCGGACATTATGAAGAGACCCAGTACTTC. It encodes CATGHYEETQYF.

The chain combines TRBV12-3 or TRBV12-4 with TRBJ2-5; D call uncertain. V was shortened by 3 bases and J by 0 bases, with 5 bases between the two germline ends. CDR3 length: 13 amino acids. CDR3 nucleotide sequence: TGTGCCAGCAGTTTGAACCACCAAGAGACCCAGTACTTC. Translated: CASSLNHQETQYF.

This chain uses TRBV20-1 with TRBJ1-3; D gene unclear. Germline CDR1 is DFQATT and CDR2 is SNEGSKA (reference sequence). This CDR3 is 12 amino acids long. V was trimmed by 3 bases and J by 9 bases, leaving 12 bases between them. The CDR3 reads CSASDRVTTIYF. CDR3 DNA: TGCAGTGCTAGTGATCGGGTTACCACCATATATTTT.